These T cell receptor beta chains were read from a single sample in a study of control samples from healthy donors and cancer patients. Produced via immunoSEQ multiplex PCR; TCRdb's table is partial and in-frame only. The sample includes some 410,000 clones, around 90% of them seen just once. Specimen: PBMCs. These receptors were collected from a man in his forties with head and neck cancer. Both conserved end residues are part of each CDR3. A D gene is named only where the DNA matches it firmly. Some rows mark clone size as missing; the rest say once, few, many or name a class of expanded clone.

TRBV7-8	NA	TRBJ1-3	NA	TGTGCCAGCAGCTTAGCCAGTTCCGGGGCAGGAAACACCATATATTTT	CASSLASSGAGNTIYF
TRBV6-6	TRBD1	TRBJ1-5	NA	TGTGCCAGCAGTTACGGACAGGGGAGTCAGCCCCAGCATTTT	CASSYGQGSQPQHF
TRBV27	TRBD2	TRBJ2-7	once	TGTGCCAGCAGTATACTAGCGGGGGGACGCTCCTACGAGCAGTACTTC	CASSILAGGRSYEQYF
TRBV12-5	TRBD2	TRBJ2-4	NA	TGTGCTAGTGGCGGACTAGCGGGATTAAAAAACATTCAGTACTTC	CASGGLAGLKNIQYF
TRBV28	NA	TRBJ2-7	NA	TGTGCCAGCAGTTTAGTCAGGGAAGGCGAGCAGTACTTC	CASSLVREGEQYF
TRBV28	NA	TRBJ1-1	NA	TGTGCCAGCAGTTTAGTCGCAGCACATTTCGCTGAAGCTTTCTTT	CASSLVAAHFAEAFF
TRBV12-3/TRBV12-4	TRBD1	TRBJ2-1	NA	TGTGCCAGCAGACCTTACAGGGGCAATGAGCAGTTCTTC	CASRPYRGNEQFF
TRBV7-2	NA	TRBJ1-2	NA	TGTGCCAGCAGCTTATATGCGAACTATGGCTACACCTTC	CASSLYANYGYTF
TRBV28	NA	TRBJ2-1	NA	TGTGCCAGCAGTTTCTCCCTCAATGAGCAGTTCTTC	CASSFSLNEQFF
TRBV7-3	NA	TRBJ2-2	once	TGTGCCAGCAGCTTAAACCCCTCTAGAAACACCGGGGAGCTGTTTTTT	CASSLNPSRNTGELFF
TRBV18	NA	TRBJ1-1	once	TGTGCCAGCTCACCAGTCTCGGAGGGGACTGAAGCTTTCTTT	CASSPVSEGTEAFF
TRBV12-3/TRBV12-4	NA	TRBJ1-2	NA	TGTGCCAGCAGTTTATCTCTCCGCGGCTACACCTTC	CASSLSLRGYTF
TRBV4-3	NA	TRBJ2-6	NA	TGCGCCAGCAGCAAGGACATTCGCTCTGGGGCCAACGTCCTGACTTTC	CASSKDIRSGANVLTF
TRBV5-8	NA	TRBJ1-4	NA	TGTGCCAGCAGCTTGGGCAGCTGGGGGCTTGTTGAAAAACTGTTTTTT	CASSLGSWGLVEKLFF
TRBV28	NA	TRBJ1-6	NA	TGTGCCAGCAGTTTCCCGAGCTCCTATAATTCACCCCTCCACTTT	CASSFPSSYNSPLHF
TRBV9	NA	TRBJ1-5	few	TGTGCCAGCAGCGTAGACCCGTACAATAATCAGCCCCAGCATTTT	CASSVDPYNNQPQHF
TRBV4-2	TRBD2	TRBJ2-7	NA	TGTGCCAGCAGCCAGGGGGGCGGGGGGGTCCCCTACGAGCAGTACTTC	CASSQGGGGVPYEQYF
TRBV11-2	TRBD1	TRBJ2-6	NA	TGTGCCAGCAGCCAGACCGGGACAGGGGGACCTGGGGCCAACGTCCTGACTTTC	CASSQTGTGGPGANVLTF
TRBV19	NA	TRBJ1-2	NA	TGTGCCAGTAGACTCTCCCTGGGGGCTCGCCGGGCTAACTATGGCTACACCTTC	CASRLSLGARRANYGYTF
TRBV19	NA	TRBJ1-1	NA	TGTGCCAGTAGTATAGGTACAGGGTTGAACACTGAAGCTTTCTTT	CASSIGTGLNTEAFF
TRBV18	TRBD1	TRBJ2-6	NA	TGTGCCAGCTCAGCTTCCGGTGGACAGGGGATCACCGGGGCCAACGTCCTGACTTTC	CASSASGGQGITGANVLTF
TRBV11-2	TRBD1	TRBJ2-7	NA	TGTGCCAGCAGCTTAAGGGACAGGGCCTACGAGCAGTACTTC	CASSLRDRAYEQYF
TRBV4-3	NA	TRBJ1-6	NA	TGCGCCAGCAGCTCAGTACCGGCGGGACGAGCGGGTTCACCCCTCCACTTT	CASSSVPAGRAGSPLHF
TRBV19	NA	TRBJ2-1	NA	TGTGCCAGTAGTCCCGGGGGCTATGAGCAGTTCTTC	CASSPGGYEQFF
TRBV10-2	NA	TRBJ1-2	NA	TGCGCCAGCAGTGACCTAGGACAGACGGGGGTCTATGGCTACACCTTC	CASSDLGQTGVYGYTF
TRBV19	NA	TRBJ2-5	NA	TGTGCCACGGGACCTGGGGAGACCCAGTACTTC	CATGPGETQYF
TRBV21-1	NA	TRBJ2-7	NA	TGTGCCAGCAGCAACTCGGGGGACAGGGCCCACGAGCAGTACTTC	CASSNSGDRAHEQYF
TRBV19	NA	TRBJ2-1	NA	TGTGCCAGTACCGCCACCCAATTAGGCGATTCCAATGAGCAGTTCTTC	CASTATQLGDSNEQFF
TRBV30	NA	TRBJ1-2	NA	TGTGCCTGGTCGGGCGGTCAATGGGGCTACACCTTC	CAWSGGQWGYTF
TRBV19	NA	TRBJ2-1	NA	TGTGCCAGTAGTATCAGCTCGGCCTACAATGAGCAGTTCTTC	CASSISSAYNEQFF
TRBV19	NA	TRBJ1-2	NA	TGTGCCAGTAGTATGGGTTCTAACTATGGCTACACCTTC	CASSMGSNYGYTF
TRBV6-5	NA	TRBJ1-5	NA	TGTGCCAGCAGTTACTCAGGAGATAGCAATCAGCCCCAGCATTTT	CASSYSGDSNQPQHF
TRBV7-2	TRBD1	TRBJ1-2	few	TGTGCCAGCACCCCGATCCAGGACAGGGGTGGCGGCTACACCTTC	CASTPIQDRGGGYTF
TRBV19	NA	TRBJ1-5	NA	TGTGCCAGTAGTCCCTCTGGAGAACAGCCCCAGCATTTT	CASSPSGEQPQHF
TRBV5-1	TRBD1	TRBJ1-2	NA	TGCGCCAGCAGCCTCCGAGCCGGGACAGGGGTGGGCTACACCTTC	CASSLRAGTGVGYTF
TRBV30	NA	TRBJ1-4	NA	TGTGCCTGGAGTGTGAACAGAGCAGAAAAACTGTTTTTT	CAWSVNRAEKLFF
TRBV27	TRBD1	TRBJ1-2	NA	TGTGCCAGCGCCTTGAGATTAGGGACAGATTATGGCTACACCTTC	CASALRLGTDYGYTF
TRBV6-4	NA	TRBJ2-6	NA	TGTGCCAGCAGTGAGGACAACTCTGGGGCCAACGTCCTGACTTTC	CASSEDNSGANVLTF
TRBV19	TRBD1	TRBJ2-2	few	TGTGCCAGTAGTTTCCGGACAGGGGGAACCGGGGAGCTGTTTTTT	CASSFRTGGTGELFF
TRBV7-9	NA	TRBJ2-7	NA	TGTGCCAGCTTGGGGCCAGCGCCCTACGAGCAGTACTTC	CASLGPAPYEQYF